A single sample is the source of the 28 T cell receptor beta chains below, sequenced in a study of Graves' ophthalmopathy and Graves' hyperthyroidism. RNA served as the template for amplifying TCR beta CDR3 regions. An initial RT-PCR round employing HTBI primers preceded a second-round multiplex PCR. One entry per CDR3 protein results from TCRdb running MiXCR on the multiplex PCR reads. This table has around 520,000 distinct CDR3 sequences, under 45% appearing once. The specimen sequenced was peripheral blood or thyroid tissue (not recorded which). Receptors were obtained from an adult man with Graves' hyperthyroidism.

The chain recombines TRBV30 with TRBJ2-7; unclear D gene. CDR1 is GTSNPN and CDR2 is SVGIG in the germline V gene (reference sequence). The CDR3 consists of 11 residues. Trimming took off 1 base at V and 9 bases at J, with 10 bases between the two ends. The CDR3 bases are TGTGCCTGGAGTGGTCTACACGGGCAGTACTTC. Its translation: CAWSGLHGQYF.

V gene TRBV10-3 combines with J gene TRBJ2-5, with D tentatively TRBD2 (5 bases). V was pared by 6 bases and J by 2 bases, with 10 bases between. CDR3 length: 13 residues. CDR1 and CDR2 (germline): ENHRY, SYGVKD. DNA of the CDR3: TGTGCCATCAGACTAGGGCAGCAAGAGACCCAGTACTTC. It specifies CAIRLGQQETQYF.

The chain joins TRBV28 to TRBJ1-1, with D perhaps matching TRBD1 (5 bases). Germline CDR1 is MDHEN and CDR2 is SYDVKM. CDR3 length: 17 residues. V shed 3 bases and J shed 4 bases, with 21 bases lying between them. This chain's CDR3 is CASSLVGQETAGTEAFF. Here the CDR3 DNA reads TGTGCCAGCAGTTTGGTTGGGCAAGAGACAGCGGGCACTGAAGCTTTCTTT.

The V gene is TRBV2, the J gene TRBJ2-7, with 8 bases identical to TRBD2. V was clipped by 6 bases and J by 2 bases; unmatched bases: 6. The length of the CDR3 is 14 residues. Germline loops: CDR1 SNHLY, CDR2 FYNNEI. For the CDR3, the DNA is TGTGCCAGCAGCCGGGGGGGCGAGGCCTACGAGCAGTACTTC. Protein: CASSRGGEAYEQYF.

This clonotype was counted many times. One end of the junction does not line up with germline, which may come from a read error. The chain is built from TRBV10-3 and TRBJ2-7; TRBD2 aligns across 11 bases. Germline V gene lookup returns CDR1 ENHRY and CDR2 SYGVKD. There are 16 residues in the CDR3. The CDR3 spells CASSSLAGGDSYEQYF. CDR3 coding DNA: TGTGCCAGCAGTAGCCTAGCGGGAGGCGACTCCTACGAGCAGTACTTC.

This clonotype appeared once. The chain combines TRBV7-9 with TRBJ2-3, with 12 nucleotides matching TRBD2. Trimming at V came to 5 bases and at J to 4 bases, leaving 10 bases not matched to a gene. The germline V gene has CDR1 SEHNR and CDR2 FQNEAQ (reference sequence). There are 17 residues in the CDR3. CDR3 coding DNA: TGTGCCAGCAGCCCCATCCTAGCGGGGGGGCTCTCAGATACGCAGTATTTT. This sequence encodes CASSPILAGGLSDTQYF.

The chain recombines TRBV30 with TRBJ1-2; 7 bases agree with TRBD1. Germline loops: CDR1 GTSNPN, CDR2 SVGIG (reference sequence). This CDR3 spans 12 amino acids. V lost 4 bases and J lost 2; bases outside the gene matches: 1. This CDR3 is CAWKQGNYGYTF. The CDR3 bases are TGTGCCTGGAAACAGGGGAACTATGGCTACACCTTC.

The chain joins TRBV9 to TRBJ1-1, with TRBD1 identical over 7 bases. The CDR3 runs 14 residues. Germline V gene sequence: CDR1 SGDLS, CDR2 YYNGEE. J lost 2 bases, V lost 7 bases, and 8 bases had no gene match. In DNA, the CDR3 is TGTGCCAGCTCATCGACAGGGATAAACACTGAAGCTTTCTTT. This codes for CASSSTGINTEAFF.

In the case of this clonotype: Possible read error: a much larger clone is one base away. DNA of the CDR3: TGTGCCACCAGTGATTTGCACTGGACAGAGCAGTACTTC. Encoded protein: CATSDLHWTEQYF. The chain joins TRBV24-1 to TRBJ2-7; D may be TRBD1 (5 bases). Trimming removed 0 bases from V and 7 bases from J, with 9 bases in between. Per the germline V gene, CDR1 is KGHDR and CDR2 is SFDVKD. The CDR3 runs to 13 residues.

Points on this clonotype: A junction end diverges from the germline sequence, so it may reflect a read error. The rearrangement links TRBV7-4 to TRBJ2-7; D may be TRBD1 (5 bases). The CDR3 contains 17 residues. In germline, CDR1 is SGHVT, CDR2 SQSDAQ. The CDR3 protein is CASSLGPSGRAAYEQYF. The CDR3 nucleotides read TGTGCCAGCAGTTTAGGGCCCTCGGGCAGGGCGGCCTACGAGCAGTACTTC.

This clonotype was seen many times. This chain joins TRBV24-1 and TRBJ2-7; D is possibly TRBD1 or TRBD2 (5 bases each). V was cut by 9 bases and J by 3 bases, with 8 bases left in between. This CDR3 region has 11 residues. Germline CDR1 is KGHDR and CDR2 is SFDVKD. Written as DNA, the CDR3 is TGTGCCACCGGGACGGACTACGAGCAGTACTTC. This sequence encodes CATGTDYEQYF.

This clonotype came up once. This chain uses TRBV29-1 with TRBJ2-7; D might be TRBD1 or TRBD2, each matching 5 bases. CDR1 and CDR2 from the germline V gene are SQVTM and ANQGSEA. Trimming took off 6 bases at V and 4 bases at J, with 10 bases between the two ends. The CDR3 is made up of 11 amino acids. The CDR3 here is CSVAAGYEQYF. Here the CDR3 DNA reads TGCAGCGTAGCGGCAGGGTACGAGCAGTACTTC.

Comments on this clonotype: A much more abundant neighbour one base away suggests this may be a read error. The chain combines TRBV20-1 with TRBJ1-1; 7 bases agree with TRBD1. V was pared by 2 bases and J by 4 bases, with 10 bases of the junction left unmatched. There are 15 residues in the CDR3. The germline V gene encodes CDR1 DFQATT and CDR2 SNEGSKA (reference sequence). The DNA of the CDR3 is TGCAGTGCTAGACGTCCCGGGACAGAGGGCACTGAAGCTTTCTTT. Amino acid sequence: CSARRPGTEGTEAFF.

V usage is TRBV25-1 and J usage is TRBJ1-2, with D possibly TRBD1 on 5 matching bases. Germline V CDR1 and CDR2: MGHDK, SYGVNS. V was clipped by 8 bases and J by 4 bases, with 14 bases between them. The CDR3 loop spans 13 amino acids. CDR3 in DNA: TGTGCCAGCGCCTCCGGGGCTTCCTATGGCTACACCTTC. Translation gives CASASGASYGYTF.

This chain uses TRBV5-1 with TRBJ1-2, with 9 bases that match TRBD1. CDR1 is SGHRS and CDR2 is YFSETQ in the germline V gene. V was pared by 4 bases and J by 4 bases, with 5 bases of the junction left unmatched. The CDR3 consists of 14 residues. The CDR3 reads CASSGGQGGYGYTF. The DNA for the CDR3 is TGCGCCAGCAGCGGGGGACAGGGCGGCTATGGCTACACCTTC. The full variable domain, with the rest looked up from reference TRBV5-1 and TRBJ1-2, is KAGVTQTPRYLIKTRGQQVTLSCSPISGHRSVSWYQQTPGQGLQFLFEYFSETQRNKGNFPGRFSGRQFSNSRSEMNVSTLELGDSALYLCASSGGQGGYGYTFGSGTRLTVV.

V is TRBV5-1 and J is TRBJ2-6; no reliable D call. V was pared by 6 bases and J by 0 bases, with 16 bases between. The CDR3 extends over 17 amino acids. Germline CDR1 SGHRS, CDR2 YFSETQ. The CDR3 reads CASMQKGISSGANVLTF. In nucleotides, the CDR3 is TGCGCCAGCATGCAGAAAGGGATCAGCTCTGGGGCCAACGTCCTGACTTTC.

The chain uses TRBV7-9 and TRBJ2-7, with 9 bases aligning to TRBD1. The CDR3 runs to 16 residues. Germline V gives CDR1 SEHNR, CDR2 FQNEAQ (reference sequence). With V trimmed by 3 bases and J by 0 bases, 6 bases remained unmatched. The CDR3 coding sequence is TGTGCCAGCAGCTTGGCCACAGGGGGCAGCTCCTACGAGCAGTACTTC. Its translation: CASSLATGGSSYEQYF.

The chain has TRBV2 and TRBJ2-7; 7 positions agree with TRBD2. V shed 9 bases, J shed 2 bases, and the junction held 16 bases outside the gene matches. Germline loops: CDR1 SNHLY, CDR2 FYNNEI. The CDR3 is made up of 16 amino acids. The CDR3 is CASLSRGLADPYEQYF. DNA of the CDR3: TGTGCCAGTCTTTCCCGAGGTCTAGCGGACCCCTACGAGCAGTACTTC.

This clonotype was seen ten or more times. The chain combines TRBV3-1 with TRBJ2-5; D gene ambiguous. Germline lookup yields CDR1 LGHDT and CDR2 YNNKEL (reference sequence). CDR3 size: 13 residues. V lost 4 bases and J lost 5, with 11 bases in between. The CDR3 here is CASSPRSRETQYF. CDR3 sequence (DNA): TGTGCCAGCAGCCCTCGGTCTCGGGAGACCCAGTACTTC.

In DNA, the CDR3 is TGCAGCGTTAAATCGGGACTGACTTTC. Protein: CSVKSGLTF. V gene TRBV29-1 combines with J gene TRBJ2-6; D might be TRBD2 (5 bases). The V end was cut by 5 bases, the J end by 16 bases, with 9 bases between. This CDR3 region has 9 residues. Germline assignment: CDR1 SQVTM and CDR2 ANQGSEA.

This clonotype was recorded many times. This chain uses TRBV12-3 or TRBV12-4 with TRBJ1-6; 9 nucleotides align to TRBD1. V lost 4 bases and J lost 3; bases outside the gene matches: 1. The CDR3 extends over 15 amino acids. The CDR3 region has the DNA TGTGCCAGCAGTTGGGGACAGGGCTATAATTCACCCCTCCACTTT. As protein: CASSWGQGYNSPLHF.

The V and J genes are TRBV2 and TRBJ2-1; 9 nucleotides align to TRBD1. The CDR3 runs to 13 residues. V shed 5 bases and J 9 bases; nucleotides not matched to a gene: 5. CDR1 and CDR2 from the germline V gene are SNHLY and FYNNEI. The CDR3 coding sequence is TGTGCCAGCAGTAAAACAGGGGGCGGTGAGCAGTTCTTC. This translates into CASSKTGGGEQFF.

This clonotype was counted between two and nine times. The J gene is TRBJ1-2, the V gene TRBV6-5, with D hard to call. Germline V gene data show CDR1 as MNHEY and CDR2 as SVGAGI. V lost 2 bases to trimming and J lost 4 bases, with 8 bases between them. This CDR3 is built from 13 residues. The CDR3 reads CASSYASSYGYTF. The DNA for the CDR3 is TGTGCCAGCAGTTACGCCTCCTCCTATGGCTACACCTTC.

This clonotype was picked up many times. J is TRBJ1-1 and V is TRBV5-1, with 7 bases identical to TRBD1. The CDR3 has 15 amino acids. Germline V gives CDR1 SGHRS, CDR2 YFSETQ. After removal of 4 bases from V and 0 bases from J, the junction contained 6 bases not matched to a gene. This CDR3 reads CASSDLGQVNTEAFF. The CDR3 bases are TGCGCCAGCAGCGACCTTGGACAGGTGAACACTGAAGCTTTCTTT.

This clonotype occurred a few times. J is TRBJ1-2 and V is TRBV9; a possible D gene is TRBD1 (5 bases). The CDR3 has 15 residues. Deletions cut 6 bases from V and 5 bases from J, with 20 bases between. The germline gives CDR1 SGDLS, CDR2 YYNGEE. CDR3 in amino acids: CASTPSPGREYGYTF. CDR3 DNA sequence: TGTGCCAGCACCCCTTCCCCGGGACGAGAATATGGCTACACCTTC.

The table lists this clonotype with many counts. The V gene is TRBV5-1, the J gene TRBJ1-5; tentative D call: TRBD1 (6 bases). The germline gives CDR1 SGHRS, CDR2 YFSETQ. The CDR3 extends over 15 amino acids. V shed 4 bases and J shed 1 base, with 12 bases lying between them. The CDR3 DNA follows: TGCGCCAGCAGCGTACAGGGTCTGAGCAATCAGCCCCAGCATTTT. Its protein is CASSVQGLSNQPQHF.

This clonotype was recorded at least ten times. The chain couples TRBV24-1 to TRBJ2-2, with D uncertain. Looked up from germline, CDR1 is KGHDR and CDR2 is SFDVKD. Trimming took 1 base from V and 6 from J, leaving 5 bases between them. The CDR3 is 13 residues long. The CDR3 region has the DNA TGTGCCACCAGTGATTTCGTCCCCGGGGAGCTGTTTTTT. It yields the protein CATSDFVPGELFF.

This clonotype was detected many times. The V call is TRBV10-3, the J call TRBJ2-7; D gene unclear. This CDR3 has 13 residues. V lost 6 bases, J lost 5 bases, and 14 bases lay in between. Germline V gene data show CDR1 as ENHRY and CDR2 as SYGVKD. The chain's CDR3 is CAIRTPGRDEQYF. The DNA of the CDR3 is TGTGCCATCAGGACGCCGGGTCGCGACGAGCAGTACTTC.